This TCR beta chain comes out of a study of OX40 agonist ivuxolimab in advanced cancers. Background for the entire study: Ivuxolimab was an agonistic, fully human IgG2 monoclonal antibody directed against OX40 (CD134), a costimulatory receptor. Intravenous ivuxolimab was administered to patients every 2 weeks at six dose levels: 0.01, 0.1, 0.3, 1.5, 3 and 10 mg/kg. Of the approximately 50 patients in dose escalation, 19 had hepatocellular carcinoma, some 15 had melanoma, 9 had renal cell carcinoma and 9 had head and neck cancer. In the dose-escalation cohort, roughly 80% of patients were male, and the mean age was approximately 64 years, with a range of about 20 to 90. Patients were allowed to have had prior anti-PD-1, anti-PD-L1 or anti-CTLA-4 therapy, and 40% of the dose-escalation patients had been treated with checkpoint inhibitors. Partial responses occurred in three dose-escalation patients, of whom one had hepatocellular carcinoma and two had cutaneous melanoma. The point of sequencing TCRbeta in the periphery was to test whether ivuxolimab changed TCR sequence diversity and drove clonal T-cell expansion. The paper describes the monotherapy dose-escalation part (N of about 52 patients) of the phase I trial of ivuxolimab.

This clone was seen a few times. No antigen is known for it. No per-base quality is available; no much larger clone lies one base away. The trial excluded patients who had a history of autoimmune disease or were on systemic immunosuppression. Peripheral blood for TCR sequencing was collected from all dose cohorts at baseline, on cycle 4 day 1, and on cycle 7 day 1. Samples were obtained from an open-label, multicenter, first-in-human phase I dose-escalation trial of ivuxolimab. Adults with locally advanced or metastatic head and neck squamous cell, hepatocellular, melanoma or renal cell carcinoma were enrolled in the trial. Before TCR sequencing, CD4+ T cells and CD8+ T cells from peripheral blood were sorted into separate populations. For sequencing of the TCRbeta CDR3 region, genomic DNA was extracted from the sorted cells. The immunoSEQ Assay was used for sequencing of TCRbeta CDR3 regions. TCRdb mirrors the immuneACCESS table, restricted to in-frame sequences. Some clones are absent from its copies; in checked studies, under half trace to an unresolved V gene, and the reason for the others is unknown. For this sample there are tens of thousands of clones; 70% to 90% appear just once. Around 6.4% of the sample comes from the top ten.

General conclusions and limits of the study: At doses from 0.1 to 3.0 mg/kg, clonal expansion was seen in both CD4+ and CD8+ blood T cells between baseline and week 6. Low levels of normalized T-cell clonal expansion were also seen in some patients who did not respond. Which antigens the clonally expanded peripheral T cells were specific for was not determined. Partial responders in the 0.1-3.0 mg/kg groups had among the lowest normalized peripheral clonal expansion, especially among CD8+ T cells. After ivuxolimab, expanded clones were on average more numerous among CD8+ T cells than among CD4+ T cells.

The germline V gene (reference sequence) provides CDR1 MNHNY and CDR2 SVGAGI. The CDR3 spans 12 residues, from the cysteine through the phenylalanine. CDR3 DNA is the only sequence kept; it has 36 bases, read in frame from the first base. Trimming takes 7 bases from V and 1 base from J, and the germline ends sit 7 bases apart. This chain is built from TRBV6-6 and TRBJ1-1; perhaps TRBD1 is the D gene, with 6 bases matching. The TCR sequence derives from an adult with an advanced solid tumor such as melanoma, head and neck, liver or kidney cancer. Sequences were derived from CD4+ or CD8+ T cells sorted from blood, sampled in a trial of the OX40 agonist ivuxolimab. The nucleotides are TGTGCCAGCACGACAGGGAACACTGAAGCTTTCTTT. This sequence encodes CASTTGNTEAFF.